This entry lists 27 T cell receptor beta chains sequenced from one sample in a study of identical twins' blood T cells (dated by TCRdb to 2013 to 2014). The library relied on 5' RACE. Reads for this sample came from an Illumina Genome Analyzer IIx. TCRdb applied fastp at Q25 and MiXCR to the public reads, then kept only in-frame beta chains. Entries that share a CDR3 protein sequence are merged under the most common genes and DNA. The sample includes roughly 340,000 distinct CDR3 sequences, with approximately 30% observed a single time. The ten biggest clones cover roughly 6.1% of the sample. Sequencing was carried out using PBMCs. The receptors derive from a woman between 18 and 49 years old in good health.

The chain couples TRBV20-1 to TRBJ1-2; D gene uncertain. V was shortened by 3 bases and J by 8 bases, with 10 bases between the two germline ends. This CDR3 has 11 amino acids. The germline gives CDR1 DFQATT, CDR2 SNEGSKA (reference sequence). In DNA, the CDR3 is TGCAGTGCTAGCGACCTCACCGGCTACACCTTC. This gives the protein CSASDLTGYTF.

The chain couples TRBV20-1 to TRBJ2-2; D might be TRBD2 (5 bases). The V gene lost 3 bases and the J gene lost 2 bases, with 7 bases spanning the gap. The CDR3 extends over 13 amino acids. Germline lookup yields CDR1 DFQATT and CDR2 SNEGSKA (reference sequence). The DNA of the CDR3 is TGCAGTGCTAGCGCTAGCAACACCGGGGAGCTGTTTTTT. Translating gives CSASASNTGELFF.

CDR3 in DNA: TGCAGTGCTAGTAGAGGGACCTTC. It yields the protein CSASRGTF. The rearrangement uses TRBV20-1 and TRBJ1-2; D gene uncertain. There are 8 residues in the CDR3. V shed 3 bases and J shed 14 bases, with 7 bases lying between them. Germline V gene sequence: CDR1 DFQATT, CDR2 SNEGSKA (reference sequence).

This clonotype was observed at least ten times. The chain combines TRBV4-3 with TRBJ1-1; D is undetermined. Trimming removed 0 bases at V and 5 bases at J, with 10 bases between. Germline CDR1 and CDR2: LGHNA and YSLEER. The CDR3 is 14 amino acids. The CDR3 region has the DNA TGCGCCAGCAGCCAAGATCGGGGAAGGACTGAAGCTTTCTTT. This gives the protein CASSQDRGRTEAFF.

The V gene is TRBV29-1, the J gene TRBJ2-1; D may be TRBD1 (5 bases). The CDR3 is 14 amino acids. The germline V gene encodes CDR1 SQVTM and CDR2 ANQGSEA. The V gene lost 7 bases and the J gene lost 7 bases, with 20 bases spanning the gap. The CDR3 nucleotides are TGCAGCGGGCAGGGTTACGGGCCCCCGAATGAGCAGTTCTTC. It translates to CSGQGYGPPNEQFF.

Concerning this clonotype: It is likely a read error, because the conserved phenylalanine at the end of the CDR3 is missing. The gene calls are TRBV5-1 and TRBJ1-1; D may be TRBD1 (5 bases). V lost 0 bases and J 4 bases, leaving 13 bases between the germline ends. The CDR3 covers 15 residues. Germline-derived CDR1 and CDR2 are SGHRS and YFSETQ. This chain's CDR3 is CASSLARVSSTEAFS. CDR3 coding DNA: TGCGCCAGCAGCTTGGCCAGGGTCTCTAGCACTGAAGCTTTCTCT.

In its sample, this clonotype was seen many times. V gene TRBV3-1 combines with J gene TRBJ1-2, with unresolved D. This CDR3 is 14 amino acids long. Germline assignment: CDR1 LGHDT and CDR2 YNNKEL (reference sequence). Trimming stripped 0 bases from V and 4 bases from J, with 9 bases between. CDR3 region: CASSQDFGPYGYTF. In DNA, the CDR3 is TGTGCCAGCAGCCAAGATTTCGGTCCCTATGGCTACACCTTC.

The rearrangement links TRBV9 to TRBJ2-5, with D hard to call. There are 12 residues in the CDR3. V was trimmed by 3 bases and J by 4 bases, leaving 7 bases between them. The germline V gene encodes CDR1 SGDLS and CDR2 YYNGEE. The CDR3 loop is CASSGTVETQYF. CDR3 DNA: TGTGCCAGCAGCGGAACAGTAGAGACCCAGTACTTC.

This clonotype came up a few times. V gene TRBV20-1 combines with J gene TRBJ1-5; no definite D call. This CDR3 comprises 13 residues. Germline V CDR1 and CDR2: DFQATT, SNEGSKA (reference sequence). Trimming cost V 5 bases and J 0 bases, with 8 bases left between them. CDR3 bases: TGCAGTGCTCACGGCGATAGCAATCAGCCCCAGCATTTT. This sequence encodes CSAHGDSNQPQHF.

This clonotype has only one observation. This sequence joins TRBV3-1 and TRBJ2-5; the D gene is possibly TRBD1 (5 bases). CDR1 LGHDT and CDR2 YNNKEL come from the germline V gene (reference sequence). This CDR3 is built from 14 residues. V was trimmed by 4 bases and J by 1 base, leaving 10 bases between them. The DNA for the CDR3 is TGTGCCAGCAGCCTTGCCCAGGGCCAAGAGACCCAGTACTTC. This sequence encodes CASSLAQGQETQYF.

This clonotype was seen many times. This rearrangement joins TRBV28 to TRBJ1-2, with a possible D match to TRBD1 (6 bases). Germline V lookup: CDR1 MDHEN, CDR2 SYDVKM. The CDR3 length is 14 residues. V lost 10 bases to trimming and J lost 8 bases, with 23 bases between them. Here the CDR3 DNA reads TGTGCCACCCTACCCGGGACACTTGACAAGGGCTACACCTTC. This sequence encodes CATLPGTLDKGYTF.

The gene calls are TRBV19 and TRBJ1-1, with 7 bases aligning to TRBD1. CDR1 and CDR2 (germline): LNHDA, SQIVND (reference sequence). CDR3 length: 13 residues. Trimming removed 7 bases from V and 0 bases from J; junction bases left unmatched: 2. In DNA, the CDR3 is TGTGCCAGTAAGGACAGGTTGAACACTGAAGCTTTCTTT. Its protein is CASKDRLNTEAFF.

This clonotype has only a few counts. This rearrangement joins TRBV11-2 to TRBJ1-1; no firm D call. The ends were cut back, 1 base at V and 11 bases at J, with 14 bases in the middle. Germline CDR1 and CDR2: SGHAT and FQNNGV. The CDR3 covers 13 residues. The CDR3 protein is CASSLGSLDRAFF. In nucleotides, the CDR3 is TGTGCCAGCAGCTTAGGATCGTTAGACCGGGCTTTCTTT. The full variable domain, with the rest looked up from reference TRBV11-2 and TRBJ1-1, is EAGVAQSPRYKIIEKRQSVAFWCNPISGHATLYWYQQILGQGPKLLIQFQNNGVVDDSQLPKDRFSAERLKGVDSTLKIQPAKLEDSAVYLCASSLGSLDRAFFGQGTRLTVV.

With respect to this clonotype: A clone one base away is much larger, so this may be a read error. This chain connects TRBV20-1 to TRBJ1-2; weak D call: TRBD1 (5 bases). The CDR3 is 14 amino acids. V gave up 6 bases and J gave up 0 bases, with 14 bases separating them. Germline assignment: CDR1 DFQATT and CDR2 SNEGSKA (reference sequence). CDR3 region: CSAQAGVPNYGYTF. CDR3 nucleotide sequence: TGCAGTGCCCAAGCGGGGGTTCCTAACTATGGCTACACCTTC.

This clonotype showed up just a few times. For the CDR3, the DNA is TGTGCCAGCAGCCACGGCGATTATCAGCCCCAGCATTTT. It translates to CASSHGDYQPQHF. The chain uses TRBV16 and TRBJ1-5; D unclear. The CDR3 extends over 13 amino acids. Germline CDR1 KGHSY, CDR2 FQNENV. Trimming left V 3 bases short and J 5 bases short, with 8 bases between. The entire variable domain, with the rest obtained from reference TRBV16 and TRBJ1-5, is as follows: GEEVAQTPKHLVRGEGQKAKLYCAPIKGHSYVFWYQQVLKNEFKFLISFQNENVFDETGMPKERFSAKCLPNSPCSLEIQATKLEDSAVYFCASSHGDYQPQHFGDGTRLSIL.

This clonotype has only one observation. One junction end does not reproduce the germline sequence, and a read error may be involved. The J gene is TRBJ1-1, the V gene TRBV6-1; perhaps TRBD1 as D (5 bases). The germline V gene has CDR1 MNHNS and CDR2 SASEGT. The CDR3 consists of 13 residues. CDR3 residues: CAGSEAGSRRAFF. In DNA, the CDR3 is TGTGCCGGCAGTGAAGCAGGGTCCCGCCGCGCTTTCTTT.

The rearrangement uses TRBV27 and TRBJ1-5; D is unclear. Germline CDR1 reads MNHEY; CDR2 reads SMNVEV (reference sequence). V dropped 3 bases and J dropped 9 bases, with 12 bases sitting between them. This CDR3 is built from 13 residues. The CDR3 is CASSFPAGRPQHF. The DNA for the CDR3 is TGTGCCAGCAGTTTCCCGGCGGGCCGGCCCCAGCATTTT.

This sequence joins TRBV29-1 and TRBJ2-7, with 7 bases lining up with TRBD1. Germline CDR1 is SQVTM and CDR2 is ANQGSEA. The CDR3 covers 13 residues. Trimming at V came to 6 bases and at J to 1 base, leaving 6 bases not matched to a gene. In DNA form, the CDR3 reads TGCAGCGTCGGACGGGGACAGTCCTACGAGCAGTACTTC. Translating gives CSVGRGQSYEQYF.

This chain connects TRBV18 to TRBJ2-3; D remains unclear. Deletions cut 8 bases from V and 4 bases from J, with 16 bases between. From germline, CDR1 is KGHSH and CDR2 LQKENI. CDR3 length: 14 residues. The CDR3 DNA reads as TGTGCCAGCCAAGGCGCCAGTGGCTCAGATACGCAGTATTTT. It yields the protein CASQGASGSDTQYF.

The chain employs TRBV27 and TRBJ1-3, with TRBD1 as a possible D gene (5 bases). The germline V and J ends were trimmed by 6 bases and 4 bases, with 16 bases remaining between them. The CDR3 is 15 residues long. CDR1 and CDR2 (germline): MNHEY, SMNVEV (reference sequence). The CDR3 reads CASRRLGGQGNTIYF. The CDR3 DNA reads as TGTGCCAGCAGAAGACTCGGGGGTCAGGGAAACACCATATATTTT.

The gene calls are TRBV5-6 and TRBJ1-5; D may be TRBD1 (5 bases). The CDR3 is 15 residues long. Trimming took 4 bases from V and 3 from J, leaving 14 bases between them. The germline gives CDR1 SGHDT, CDR2 YYEEEE. CDR3 DNA: TGTGCCAGCAGCCTCTTCGGGGACCTCAATCAGCCCCAGCATTTT. This sequence encodes CASSLFGDLNQPQHF.

The chain is built from TRBV19 and TRBJ1-1, with 9 positions matching TRBD1. Trimming took 8 bases from V and 9 from J; bases not matched to a gene: 13. The germline V gene encodes CDR1 LNHDA and CDR2 SQIVND (reference sequence). This CDR3 spans 14 amino acids. The CDR3 DNA follows: TGTGCCAGTCGACTCGAACAGGGGGCATTAAAAGCTTTCTTT. Its protein product is CASRLEQGALKAFF.

The CDR3 nucleotides are TGTGCCAGCAGCCAAAGACTAGGGGACACCGGGGAGCTGTTTTTT. Residues: CASSQRLGDTGELFF. The chain joins TRBV14 to TRBJ2-2; TRBD2 is a possible D gene (6 bases). V lost 2 bases and J 3 bases, leaving 10 bases between the germline ends. The CDR3 has 15 residues. Germline lookup yields CDR1 SGHDN and CDR2 FVKESK.

The V call is TRBV2, the J call TRBJ1-1; TRBD1 might be the D (5 bases). The CDR3 consists of 13 residues. CDR1 is SNHLY and CDR2 is FYNNEI in the germline V gene. V dropped 6 bases and J dropped 5 bases, with 13 bases sitting between them. DNA of the CDR3: TGTGCCAGCAGCTGGGACTTCGAGACTGAAGCTTTCTTT. It specifies CASSWDFETEAFF.

This clonotype was observed a handful of times. The V and J genes are TRBV29-1 and TRBJ2-1, with TRBD2 matching over 11 bases. J gave up 9 bases and V 3 bases, and 4 bases lay outside the gene matches. Germline assignment: CDR1 SQVTM and CDR2 ANQGSEA. This CDR3 contains 13 residues. The CDR3 here is CSVEGLAGGEQFF. CDR3 DNA: TGCAGCGTTGAGGGTCTAGCGGGAGGTGAGCAGTTCTTC.

As for this clonotype: At one end, the junction sequence differs from germline, possibly due to a read error. The gene calls are TRBV19 and TRBJ2-1; D is unclear. The CDR3 runs 15 residues. CDR1 LNHDA and CDR2 SQIVND come from the germline V gene (reference sequence). In nucleotides, the CDR3 is TGTGCCAGTAGTAGAAGCAAGGACGTTTACAATGGGCAGTTCTTC. Translated, it gives CASSRSKDVYNGQFF.

The V gene is TRBV6-5, the J gene TRBJ2-3, with D perhaps matching TRBD1 (6 bases). The germline V gene has CDR1 MNHEY and CDR2 SVGAGI. V was pared by 0 bases and J by 7 bases, with 20 bases between. This CDR3 has 17 amino acids. CDR3 DNA: TGTGCCAGCAGTTACTCAAGTCAGGCTGGGGGCGTCAATACGCAGTATTTT. Protein sequence: CASSYSSQAGGVNTQYF.